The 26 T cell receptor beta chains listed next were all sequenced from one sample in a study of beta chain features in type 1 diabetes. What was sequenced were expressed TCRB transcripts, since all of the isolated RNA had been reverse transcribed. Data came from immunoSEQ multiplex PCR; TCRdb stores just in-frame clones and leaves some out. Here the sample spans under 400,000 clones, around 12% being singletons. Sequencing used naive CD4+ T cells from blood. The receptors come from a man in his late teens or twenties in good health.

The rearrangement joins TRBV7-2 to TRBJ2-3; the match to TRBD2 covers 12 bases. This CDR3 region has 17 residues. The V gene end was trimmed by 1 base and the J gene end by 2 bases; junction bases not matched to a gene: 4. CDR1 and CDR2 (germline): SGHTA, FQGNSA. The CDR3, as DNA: TGTGCCAGCAGCTTAGGGCTAGCGGGAGGGTTCACAGATACGCAGTATTTT. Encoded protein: CASSLGLAGGFTDTQYF.

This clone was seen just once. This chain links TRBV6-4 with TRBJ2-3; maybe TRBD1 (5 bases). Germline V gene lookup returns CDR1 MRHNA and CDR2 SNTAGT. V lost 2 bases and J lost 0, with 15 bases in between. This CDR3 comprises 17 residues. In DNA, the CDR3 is TGTGCCAGCAGTGACGGGCAGGGAATAACTAGCACAGATACGCAGTATTTT. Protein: CASSDGQGITSTDTQYF.

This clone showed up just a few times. CDR3 in amino acids: CASSTLTSGRGQRNEQFF. The CDR3 DNA reads TGTGCCAGTAGTACCCTAACTAGCGGGAGGGGTCAACGCAATGAGCAGTTCTTC. V usage is TRBV19 and J usage is TRBJ2-1, with 13 nucleotides matching TRBD2. V trimming: 4 bases; J trimming: 6 bases; junction bases outside the gene matches: 12. The CDR3 has 18 residues. CDR1 is LNHDA and CDR2 is SQIVND in the germline V gene (reference sequence).

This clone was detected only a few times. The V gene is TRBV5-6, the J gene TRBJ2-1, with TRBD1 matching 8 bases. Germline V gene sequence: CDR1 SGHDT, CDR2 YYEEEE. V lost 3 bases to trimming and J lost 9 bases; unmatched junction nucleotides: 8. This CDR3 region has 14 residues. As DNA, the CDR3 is TGTGCCAGCAGCTACACACCAGGGGGCAGTGAGCAGTTCTTC. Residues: CASSYTPGGSEQFF. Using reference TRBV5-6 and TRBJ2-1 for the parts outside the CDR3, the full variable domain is DAGVTQSPTHLIKTRGQQVTLRCSPKSGHDTVSWYQQALGQGPQFIFQYYEEEERQRGNFPDRFSGHQFPNYSSELNVNALLLGDSALYLCASSYTPGGSEQFFGPGTRLTVL.

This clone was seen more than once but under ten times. CDR3 region: CASSPLEGTSQPQHF. The CDR3 DNA reads TGTGCCAGCTCACCATTGGAGGGGACGTCCCAACCCCAGCATTTT. J is TRBJ1-5 and V is TRBV18; the D gene is possibly TRBD1 (5 bases). This CDR3 contains 15 residues. CDR1 KGHSH and CDR2 LQKENI come from the germline V gene. Trimming shortened V by 2 bases and J by 10 bases, and 18 bases separated the two germline ends.

CDR3 sequence reads: CASSQDLEQGRETQYF. DNA of the CDR3: TGCGCCAGCAGCCAAGATTTAGAACAGGGGAGAGAGACCCAGTACTTC. The chain joins TRBV4-3 to TRBJ2-5, with 7 bases matching TRBD1. The V segment lost 0 bases and the J segment 4 bases; nucleotides outside the gene matches: 8. The CDR3 length is 16 residues. The V gene's germline CDR1 is LGHNA and CDR2 YSLEER.

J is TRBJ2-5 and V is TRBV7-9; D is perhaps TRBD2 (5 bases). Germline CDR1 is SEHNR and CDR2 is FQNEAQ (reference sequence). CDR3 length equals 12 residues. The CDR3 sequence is CASSRDRETQYF. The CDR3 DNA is TGTGCGAGCTCACGGGATAGGGAGACCCAGTACTTC.

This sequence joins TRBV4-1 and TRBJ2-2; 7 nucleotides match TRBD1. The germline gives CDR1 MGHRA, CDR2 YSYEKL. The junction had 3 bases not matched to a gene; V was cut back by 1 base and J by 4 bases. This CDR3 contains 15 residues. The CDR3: CASSQGTGGTGELFF. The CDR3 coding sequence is TGCGCCAGCAGCCAAGGGACAGGTGGCACCGGGGAGCTGTTTTTT.

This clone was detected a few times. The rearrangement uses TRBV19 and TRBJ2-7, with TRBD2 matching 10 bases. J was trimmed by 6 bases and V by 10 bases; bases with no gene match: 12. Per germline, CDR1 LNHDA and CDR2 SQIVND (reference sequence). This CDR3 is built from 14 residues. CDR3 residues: CATRRPGLASEQYF. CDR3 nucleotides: TGTGCCACCCGGAGGCCGGGACTAGCGAGCGAGCAGTACTTC.

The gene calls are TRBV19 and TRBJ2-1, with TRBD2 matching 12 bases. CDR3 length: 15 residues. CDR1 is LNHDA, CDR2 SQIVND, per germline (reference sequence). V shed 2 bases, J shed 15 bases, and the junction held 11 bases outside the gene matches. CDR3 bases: TGTGCCAGTAGTATACTAGCGGGGGGGCCTCTTACGCTGTTCTTC. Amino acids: CASSILAGGPLTLFF.

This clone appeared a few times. Here the CDR3 DNA reads TGTGCCATCAGTGGTACAGGGGGAACTGAAGCTTTCTTT. It yields the protein CAISGTGGTEAFF. V usage is TRBV10-3 and J usage is TRBJ1-1, with TRBD1 matching 8 bases. Trimming removed 4 bases from V and 5 bases from J; junction bases left unmatched: 3. Germline CDR1 and CDR2: ENHRY and SYGVKD. This CDR3 has 13 residues.

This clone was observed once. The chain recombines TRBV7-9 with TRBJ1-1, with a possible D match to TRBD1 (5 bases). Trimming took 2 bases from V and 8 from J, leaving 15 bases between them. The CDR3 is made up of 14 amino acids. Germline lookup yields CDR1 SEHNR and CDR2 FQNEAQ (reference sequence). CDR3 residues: CASSLTAGVEEAFF. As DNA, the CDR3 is TGTGCCAGCAGCTTAACGGCGGGGGTGGAAGAAGCTTTCTTT.

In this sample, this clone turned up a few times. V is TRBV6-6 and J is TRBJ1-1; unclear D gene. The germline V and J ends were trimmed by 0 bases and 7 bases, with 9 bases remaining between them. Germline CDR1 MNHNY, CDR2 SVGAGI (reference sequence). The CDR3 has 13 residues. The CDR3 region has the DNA TGTGCCAGCAGTTACTCTGTTGCACTTGAAGCTTTCTTT. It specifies CASSYSVALEAFF.

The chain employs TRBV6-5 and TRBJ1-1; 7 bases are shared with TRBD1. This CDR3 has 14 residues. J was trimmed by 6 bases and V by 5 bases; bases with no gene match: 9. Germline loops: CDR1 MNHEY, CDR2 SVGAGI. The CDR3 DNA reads TGTGCCAGCAGTCCAACAGGGGTTTCGTCTGAAGCTTTCTTT. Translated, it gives CASSPTGVSSEAFF.

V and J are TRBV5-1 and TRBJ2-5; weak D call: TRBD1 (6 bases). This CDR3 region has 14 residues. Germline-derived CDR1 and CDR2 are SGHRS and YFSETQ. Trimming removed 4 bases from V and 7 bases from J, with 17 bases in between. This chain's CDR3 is CASSPRRTEGTQYF. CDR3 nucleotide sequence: TGCGCCAGCAGCCCTAGACGGACAGAGGGGACCCAGTACTTC.

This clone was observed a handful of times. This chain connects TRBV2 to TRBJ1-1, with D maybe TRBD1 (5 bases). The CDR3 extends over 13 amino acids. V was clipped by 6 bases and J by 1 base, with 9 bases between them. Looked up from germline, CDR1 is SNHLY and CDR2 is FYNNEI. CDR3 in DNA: TGTGCCAGCAGAGCGACAGAGAACACTGAAGCTTTCTTT. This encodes CASRATENTEAFF.

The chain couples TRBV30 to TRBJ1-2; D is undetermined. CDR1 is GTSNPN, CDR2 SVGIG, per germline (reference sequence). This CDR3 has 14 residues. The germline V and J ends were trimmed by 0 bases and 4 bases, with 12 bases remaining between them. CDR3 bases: TGTGCCTGGAGTGTACGGAGACGGAGCTATGGCTACACCTTC. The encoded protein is CAWSVRRRSYGYTF.

The CDR3 nucleotides are TGCAGCGTCGGACTAGCGGGGGCAGATACGCAGTATTTT. Its translation is CSVGLAGADTQYF. The rearrangement links TRBV29-1 to TRBJ2-3; 13 bases are a match to TRBD2. The CDR3 covers 13 residues. Per germline, CDR1 SQVTM and CDR2 ANQGSEA. With 6 bases clipped from V and 4 bases from J, the junction kept 1 base outside the gene matches.

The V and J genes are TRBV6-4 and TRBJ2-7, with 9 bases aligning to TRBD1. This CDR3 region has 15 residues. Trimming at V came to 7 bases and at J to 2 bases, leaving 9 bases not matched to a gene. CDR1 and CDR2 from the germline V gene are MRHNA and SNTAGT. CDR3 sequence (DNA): TGTGCCAGCAACCGACAACGGGACAGGGCCTACGAGCAGTACTTC. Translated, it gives CASNRQRDRAYEQYF.

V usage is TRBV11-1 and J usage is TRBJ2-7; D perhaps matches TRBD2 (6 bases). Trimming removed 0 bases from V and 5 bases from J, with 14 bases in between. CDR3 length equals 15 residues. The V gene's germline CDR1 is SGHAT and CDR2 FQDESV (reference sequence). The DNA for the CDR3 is TGTGCCAGCAGCTTAGCGGCGGGGAATCAGCACGAGCAGTACTTC. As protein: CASSLAAGNQHEQYF.

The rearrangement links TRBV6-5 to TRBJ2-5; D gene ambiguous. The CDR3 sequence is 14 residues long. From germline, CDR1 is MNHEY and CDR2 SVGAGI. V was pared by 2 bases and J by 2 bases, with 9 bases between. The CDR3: CASSYGNGQETQYF. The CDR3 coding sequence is TGTGCCAGCAGTTACGGAAACGGGCAAGAGACCCAGTACTTC.

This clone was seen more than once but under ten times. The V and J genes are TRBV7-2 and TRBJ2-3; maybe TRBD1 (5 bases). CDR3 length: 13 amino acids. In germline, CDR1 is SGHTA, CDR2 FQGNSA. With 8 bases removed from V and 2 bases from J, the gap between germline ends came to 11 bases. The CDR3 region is CASLQGTTDTQYF. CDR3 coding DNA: TGTGCCAGCCTCCAGGGAACCACAGATACGCAGTATTTT. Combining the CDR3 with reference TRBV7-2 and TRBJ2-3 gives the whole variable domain GAGVSQSPSNKVTEKGKDVELRCDPISGHTALYWYRQSLGQGLEFLIYFQGNSAPDKSGLPSDRFSAERTGGSVSTLTIQRTQQEDSAVYLCASLQGTTDTQYFGPGTRLTVL.

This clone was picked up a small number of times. In nucleotides, the CDR3 is TGCGCCAGCAGCTTGGTTAGCGGGGGGCCCCAAGAGACCCAGTACTTC. Its translation: CASSLVSGGPQETQYF. The rearrangement uses TRBV5-1 and TRBJ2-5; TRBD2 aligns across 10 bases. V shed 0 bases, J shed 1 base, and the junction held 3 bases outside the gene matches. Germline values: CDR1 SGHRS, CDR2 YFSETQ. The CDR3 has 16 amino acids.

The CDR3 region is CASSLQTGVGNTIYF. The CDR3 bases are TGTGCCAGCAGCCTCCAGACAGGGGTCGGAAACACCATATATTTT. V and J are TRBV7-9 and TRBJ1-3, with 8 nucleotides matching TRBD1. The CDR3 spans 15 residues. The germline CDR1 and CDR2 sequences are SEHNR and FQNEAQ (reference sequence). With V trimmed by 5 bases and J by 4 bases, 7 bases remained unmatched. Supplemented by reference TRBV7-9 and TRBJ1-3, the full variable domain reads DTGVSQNPRHKITKRGQNVTFRCDPISEHNRLYWYRQTLGQGPEFLTYFQNEAQLEKSRLLSDRFSAERPKGSFSTLEIQRTEQGDSAMYLCASSLQTGVGNTIYFGEGSWLTVV.

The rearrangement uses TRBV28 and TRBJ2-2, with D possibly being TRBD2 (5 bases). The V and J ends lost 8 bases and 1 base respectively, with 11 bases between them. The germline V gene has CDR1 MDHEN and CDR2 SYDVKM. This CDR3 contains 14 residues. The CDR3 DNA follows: TGTGCCAGCCTCAGAGGGCTGAACACCGGGGAGCTGTTTTTT. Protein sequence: CASLRGLNTGELFF.

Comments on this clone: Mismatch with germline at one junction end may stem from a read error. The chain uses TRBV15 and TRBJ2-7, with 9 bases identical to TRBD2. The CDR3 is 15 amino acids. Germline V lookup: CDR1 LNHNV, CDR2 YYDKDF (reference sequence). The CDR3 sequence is CATSRAGTSSHEQYF. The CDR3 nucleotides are TGTGCCACCAGCAGGGCCGGGACTAGCTCCCACGAGCAGTACTTC.